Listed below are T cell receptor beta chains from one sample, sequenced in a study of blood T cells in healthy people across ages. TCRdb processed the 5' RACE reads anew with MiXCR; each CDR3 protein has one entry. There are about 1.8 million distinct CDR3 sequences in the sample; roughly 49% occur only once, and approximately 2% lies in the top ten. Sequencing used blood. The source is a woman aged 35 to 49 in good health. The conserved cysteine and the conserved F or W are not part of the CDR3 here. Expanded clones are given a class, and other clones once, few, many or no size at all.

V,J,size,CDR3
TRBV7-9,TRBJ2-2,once,ASSPTRRGPGELF
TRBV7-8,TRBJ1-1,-,ASSELTGSHF
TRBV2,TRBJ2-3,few,ARRMGLNTDTQY
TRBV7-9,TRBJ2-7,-,ASNPTGGYEQY
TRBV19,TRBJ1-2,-,ASMRGTYGYT
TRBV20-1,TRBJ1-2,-,SARGDSHNYGYT
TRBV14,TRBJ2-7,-,ASSQTGTGGQY
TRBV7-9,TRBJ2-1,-,ASSGTSGVGYNEQF
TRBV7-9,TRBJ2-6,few,ASSLFRGGPSGANVLT
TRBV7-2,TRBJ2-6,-,ASSLSVRLSGANVLT
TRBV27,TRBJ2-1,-,ASSLYRDNNEQF
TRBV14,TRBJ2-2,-,ASSQVPRGRPTGELF
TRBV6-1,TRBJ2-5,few,ASSASPGIETQY
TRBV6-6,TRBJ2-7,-,ASSYSSQGIRYEQY
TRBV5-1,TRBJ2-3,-,ASTRQGATSDTQY
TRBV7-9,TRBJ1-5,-,ASSFTTGYSNQPQH
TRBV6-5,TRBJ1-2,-,ASSYGETGAIYGYT
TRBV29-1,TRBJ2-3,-,SAKIGAGTDTQY
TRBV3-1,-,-,ASSQDFAEETQY
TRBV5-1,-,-,ASSLLEVREQY
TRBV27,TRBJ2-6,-,ASSKRQGISGANVLT
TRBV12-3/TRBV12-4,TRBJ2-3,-,ASSLGVGAGGSTDTQY
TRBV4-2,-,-,ASSQVLGGGARETQY
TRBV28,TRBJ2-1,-,ASSSPSSGGNKF
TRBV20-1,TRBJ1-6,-,SARGDRPHNLPLH
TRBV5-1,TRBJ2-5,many,ASSQPTDQETQY
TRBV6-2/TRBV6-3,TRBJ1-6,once,ASSRTGGYSPLH
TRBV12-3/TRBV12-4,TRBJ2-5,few,ASSFRGRKETQY
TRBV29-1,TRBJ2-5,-,SVEDPSAAETQY
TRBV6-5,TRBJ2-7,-,ASSYTGQAIEKSSYEQY
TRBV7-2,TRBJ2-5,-,ASSPRGGNQETQY
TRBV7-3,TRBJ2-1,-,ASSHLQGGHNEQF
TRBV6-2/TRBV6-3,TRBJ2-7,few,ASSTRVKGEQY
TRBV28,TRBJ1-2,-,ASSSLTGGTNYGYT
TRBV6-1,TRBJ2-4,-,ASSERTGKQY
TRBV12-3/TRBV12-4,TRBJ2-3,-,ASSLKALRLAATTDTQY
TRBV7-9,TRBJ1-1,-,ASSFEKTTEAF
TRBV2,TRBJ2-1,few,ASSGAGGREQF
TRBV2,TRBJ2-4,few,ASRSGSTAKNIQY